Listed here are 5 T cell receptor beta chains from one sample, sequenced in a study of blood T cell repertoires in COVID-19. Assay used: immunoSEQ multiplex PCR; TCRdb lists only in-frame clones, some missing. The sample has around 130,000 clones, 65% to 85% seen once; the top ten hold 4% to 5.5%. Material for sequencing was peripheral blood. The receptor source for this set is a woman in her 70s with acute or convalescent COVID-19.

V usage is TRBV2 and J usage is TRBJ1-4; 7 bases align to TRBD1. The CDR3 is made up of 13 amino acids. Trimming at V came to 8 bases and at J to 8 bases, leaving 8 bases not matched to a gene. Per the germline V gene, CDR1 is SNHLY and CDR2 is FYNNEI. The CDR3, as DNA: TGTGCCAGCGGGAGACAGGGCTTGGAAAAACTGTTTTTT. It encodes CASGRQGLEKLFF.

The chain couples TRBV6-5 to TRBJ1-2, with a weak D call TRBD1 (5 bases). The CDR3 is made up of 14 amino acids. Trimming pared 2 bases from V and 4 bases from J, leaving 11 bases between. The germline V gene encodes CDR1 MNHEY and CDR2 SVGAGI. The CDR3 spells CASSYTGAGYGYTF. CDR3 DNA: TGTGCCAGCAGTTACACAGGTGCTGGCTATGGCTACACCTTC.

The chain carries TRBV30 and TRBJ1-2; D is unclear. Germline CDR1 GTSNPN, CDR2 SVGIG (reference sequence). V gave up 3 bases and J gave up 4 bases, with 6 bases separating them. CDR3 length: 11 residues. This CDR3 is CAWRASYGYTF. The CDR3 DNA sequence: TGTGCCTGGAGAGCGAGCTATGGCTACACCTTC.

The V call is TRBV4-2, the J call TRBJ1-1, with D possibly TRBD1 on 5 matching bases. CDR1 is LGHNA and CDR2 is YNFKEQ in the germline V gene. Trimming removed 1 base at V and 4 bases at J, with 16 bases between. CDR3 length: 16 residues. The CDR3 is CASSQGPNQGITEAFF. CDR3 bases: TGTGCCAGCAGCCAAGGGCCTAATCAGGGAATCACTGAAGCTTTCTTT.

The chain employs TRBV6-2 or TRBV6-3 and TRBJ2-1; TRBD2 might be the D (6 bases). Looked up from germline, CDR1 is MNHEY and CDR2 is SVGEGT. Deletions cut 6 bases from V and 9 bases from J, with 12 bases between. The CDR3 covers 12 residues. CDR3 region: CASSPRGIEQFF. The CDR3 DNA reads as TGTGCCAGCAGCCCCCGGGGGATTGAGCAGTTCTTC.